Listed below are T cell receptor beta chains from one sample, sequenced in a study of blood T cell repertoires in COVID-19. Some clones are missing from TCRdb's copy, which holds only in-frame ones; the method was immunoSEQ multiplex PCR. This sample yields about 190,000 clones, of which around nine tenths are seen a single time; around 5.9% belongs to the top ten. The sequencing sample was made of peripheral blood. All receptors come from a woman aged 40 to 49 who had recovered from COVID-19. Both conserved end residues are part of each CDR3. The D gene is left open where the match is weak. The size entry is marked missing in some rows and otherwise reads once, few, many or a size class.

CDR3nt: TGTGCCAGCAGTGACCAGGGTTTGGTAAACAATGAGCAGTTCTTC
CDR3aa: CASSDQGLVNNEQFF
j_gene: TRBJ2-1
abundance: .
v_gene: TRBV6-4
len: 15
d_gene: .

CDR3nt: TGTGCCAGCAGGGGACAGTCGAATTCACCCCTCCACTTT
CDR3aa: CASRGQSNSPLHF
j_gene: TRBJ1-6
abundance: .
v_gene: TRBV27
len: 13
d_gene: TRBD1

CDR3nt: TGTGCCAGCAGCGGGGGAGGGCGAGAGACCCAGTACTTC
CDR3aa: CASSGGGRETQYF
j_gene: TRBJ2-5
abundance: .
v_gene: TRBV7-2
len: 13
d_gene: TRBD2

CDR3nt: TGTGCCAGCAGCTCGGGACTAGTCCCAGATACGCAGTATTTT
CDR3aa: CASSSGLVPDTQYF
j_gene: TRBJ2-3
abundance: .
v_gene: TRBV7-2
len: 14
d_gene: TRBD2

CDR3nt: TGTGCCAGCAGTGTAGGGGTAGAACAGACCCAGTACTTC
CDR3aa: CASSVGVEQTQYF
j_gene: TRBJ2-5
abundance: .
v_gene: TRBV7-2
len: 13
d_gene: .

CDR3nt: TGCAGCGTTTCAGACAGGGGGAACACCGGGGAGCTGTTTTTT
CDR3aa: CSVSDRGNTGELFF
j_gene: TRBJ2-2
abundance: .
v_gene: TRBV29-1
len: 14
d_gene: TRBD1

CDR3nt: TGTGCCAGCAGCTTAGCGGGGGCTTGGGTGAACAATCAGCCCCAGCATTTT
CDR3aa: CASSLAGAWVNNQPQHF
j_gene: TRBJ1-5
abundance: .
v_gene: TRBV7-8
len: 17
d_gene: .

CDR3nt: TGTGCCTGGAGTTTGGGAGCCCCCGGGGAGCTGTTTTTT
CDR3aa: CAWSLGAPGELFF
j_gene: TRBJ2-2
abundance: .
v_gene: TRBV30
len: 13
d_gene: .

CDR3nt: TGTGCCAGCAGCGTGCTGGGTGGGGGACAGGGGAGACTAGCGGGAGGGCCCAATGAGCAGTTCTTC
CDR3aa: CASSVLGGGQGRLAGGPNEQFF
j_gene: TRBJ2-1
abundance: .
v_gene: TRBV9
len: 22
d_gene: TRBD2

CDR3nt: TGCGCCAGCAGCTTGGGGACAGGGGGCCAAGAGACCCAGTACTTC
CDR3aa: CASSLGTGGQETQYF
j_gene: TRBJ2-5
abundance: .
v_gene: TRBV5-1
len: 15
d_gene: TRBD1

CDR3nt: TGTGCCACCAGCAGAGGGGCTTCGGCGCAGTATTTT
CDR3aa: CATSRGASAQYF
j_gene: TRBJ2-3
abundance: .
v_gene: TRBV15
len: 12
d_gene: .

CDR3nt: TGTGCCAGCACCCCACCGGGACAGGGGTTTGACTATGGCTACACCTTC
CDR3aa: CASTPPGQGFDYGYTF
j_gene: TRBJ1-2
abundance: many
v_gene: TRBV2
len: 16
d_gene: TRBD1

CDR3nt: TGTGCCAGCAGTTACGGGTCTAGCTACACAGATACGCAGTATTTT
CDR3aa: CASSYGSSYTDTQYF
j_gene: TRBJ2-3
abundance: .
v_gene: TRBV6-5
len: 15
d_gene: .

CDR3nt: TGTGCCAGCAGCCTACCGGGACTAGAGCAGTACTTC
CDR3aa: CASSLPGLEQYF
j_gene: TRBJ2-7
abundance: .
v_gene: TRBV3-1/TRBV3-2
len: 12
d_gene: TRBD2

CDR3nt: TGTGCCAGCAGCTTGTTTGTGGCGGGGGACCCCACAGATACGCAGTATTTT
CDR3aa: CASSLFVAGDPTDTQYF
j_gene: TRBJ2-3
abundance: few
v_gene: TRBV5-8
len: 17
d_gene: TRBD2

CDR3nt: TGTGCCAGCAGCCAACTCAGGGGAGGGGGAGTAAGCAATGAGCAGTTCTTC
CDR3aa: CASSQLRGGGVSNEQFF
j_gene: TRBJ2-1
abundance: .
v_gene: TRBV14
len: 17
d_gene: .

CDR3nt: TGTGCCAGCAGCCCAGGGGCCCAGGACTATGGCTACACCTTC
CDR3aa: CASSPGAQDYGYTF
j_gene: TRBJ1-2
abundance: .
v_gene: TRBV7-3
len: 14
d_gene: .

CDR3nt: TGTGCCAGTAGTCCCTGGAAGGGGGCCATGAACACTGAAGCTTTCTTT
CDR3aa: CASSPWKGAMNTEAFF
j_gene: TRBJ1-1
abundance: .
v_gene: TRBV19
len: 16
d_gene: TRBD1